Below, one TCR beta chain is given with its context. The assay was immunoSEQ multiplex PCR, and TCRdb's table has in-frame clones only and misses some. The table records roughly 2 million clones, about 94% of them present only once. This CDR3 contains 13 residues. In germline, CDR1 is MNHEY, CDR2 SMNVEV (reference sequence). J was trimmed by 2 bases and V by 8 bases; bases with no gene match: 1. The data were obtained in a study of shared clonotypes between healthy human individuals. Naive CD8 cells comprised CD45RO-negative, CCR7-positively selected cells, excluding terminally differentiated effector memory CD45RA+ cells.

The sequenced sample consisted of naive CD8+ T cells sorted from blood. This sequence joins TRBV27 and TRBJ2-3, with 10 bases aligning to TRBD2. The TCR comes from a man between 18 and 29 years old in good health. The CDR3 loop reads CASGLADTDTQYF. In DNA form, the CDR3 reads TGTGCCAGCGGACTAGCGGACACAGATACGCAGTATTTT.